The next 5 T cell receptor beta chains were all read from a single sample in a study of shared clonotypes between healthy human individuals. The protocol was immunoSEQ multiplex PCR, while the TCRdb copy is restricted to in-frame clones and leaves out a portion. In the table there are roughly 500,000 clones, 70% to 80% of which are singletons. Sample: PBMCs. These TCRs come from a woman between 40 and 50 years old in good health. Some clones in this sample may be carry-over from other donors' samples.

The chain is built from TRBV11-2 and TRBJ1-4; D may be TRBD1 (6 bases). CDR1 and CDR2 (germline): SGHAT, FQNNGV. This CDR3 contains 14 residues. The V gene lost 4 bases and the J gene lost 6 bases, with 12 bases spanning the gap. Written as DNA, the CDR3 is TGTGCCAGCAGCTCCAGGGGTGTCGATGAAAAACTGTTTTTT. Its translation is CASSSRGVDEKLFF.

The chain recombines TRBV29-1 with TRBJ2-1, with D possibly being TRBD2 (5 bases). Germline V gene lookup returns CDR1 SQVTM and CDR2 ANQGSEA. CDR3 length: 11 amino acids. V shed 7 bases and J shed 5 bases, with 9 bases lying between them. The CDR3 here is CSGLAHNEQFF. DNA for the CDR3: TGCAGCGGGTTAGCGCACAATGAGCAGTTCTTC.

In its sample, this clone was seen many times. The V gene is TRBV14, the J gene TRBJ2-1; D could derive from TRBD1 or TRBD2 (5 bases each). The CDR3 has 12 residues. The V gene's germline CDR1 is SGHDN and CDR2 FVKESK. V was shortened by 4 bases and J by 10 bases, with 11 bases between the two germline ends. In DNA form, the CDR3 reads TGTGCCAGCAGCCTGGGACGTTGGGAGCAGTTCTTC. It is translated as CASSLGRWEQFF.

The chain is built from TRBV5-4 and TRBJ2-3, with 11 bases lining up with TRBD2. CDR3 length: 17 residues. With V trimmed by 2 bases and J by 4 bases, 9 bases remained unmatched. Per the germline V gene, CDR1 is SGHNT and CDR2 is YYREEE (reference sequence). In nucleotides, the CDR3 is TGTGCCAGCAGCTTCCTACTAGCGGGAGTAGGACCAGATACGCAGTATTTT. It translates to CASSFLLAGVGPDTQYF. Looking up the rest from reference TRBV5-4 and TRBJ2-3 gives the full variable domain: ETGVTQSPTHLIKTRGQQVTLRCSSQSGHNTVSWYQQALGQGPQFIFQYYREEENGRGNFPPRFSGLQFPNYSSELNVNALELDDSALYLCASSFLLAGVGPDTQYFGPGTRLTVL.

The chain links TRBV10-2 to TRBJ2-2; a weak D match, TRBD2 (5 bases). V was clipped by 7 bases and J by 5 bases, with 8 bases between them. CDR3 length: 12 amino acids. In germline, CDR1 is WSHSY, CDR2 SAAADI. The CDR3 region is CASTRDTGELFF. Written as DNA, the CDR3 is TGCGCCAGCACCCGGGATACCGGGGAGCTGTTTTTT.